This entry describes one T cell receptor beta chain. J gave up 8 bases and V 5 bases, and 11 bases lay outside the gene matches. CDR3 size: 15 residues. CDR1 SGHTA and CDR2 FQGNSA come from the germline V gene. Tens of thousands of T cell genomes (around 200 ng DNA) went into each sorted-subset replicate. Generated by immunoSEQ multiplex PCR, the TCRdb table keeps only in-frame clones and is missing some. Among over a million clones, approximately 96% were seen once, and the ten largest hold about 1.2%. This record belongs to a study of shared clonotypes between healthy human individuals. Looking at the study overall: Participating donors consisted of two women and a few men aged 18 to 49.

The clonotype comes from a man aged 30 to 39 in good health. This sequence joins TRBV7-2 and TRBJ2-3; TRBD2 agrees at 9 bases. Sequencing was carried out using naive CD4+ T cells sorted from blood. Subset meaning: CD45RA+ positively selected. The CDR3 coding sequence is TGTGCCAGCAGCCCGTTTCGGGCGGGAGGGGGTACGCAGTATTTT. This sequence encodes CASSPFRAGGGTQYF.